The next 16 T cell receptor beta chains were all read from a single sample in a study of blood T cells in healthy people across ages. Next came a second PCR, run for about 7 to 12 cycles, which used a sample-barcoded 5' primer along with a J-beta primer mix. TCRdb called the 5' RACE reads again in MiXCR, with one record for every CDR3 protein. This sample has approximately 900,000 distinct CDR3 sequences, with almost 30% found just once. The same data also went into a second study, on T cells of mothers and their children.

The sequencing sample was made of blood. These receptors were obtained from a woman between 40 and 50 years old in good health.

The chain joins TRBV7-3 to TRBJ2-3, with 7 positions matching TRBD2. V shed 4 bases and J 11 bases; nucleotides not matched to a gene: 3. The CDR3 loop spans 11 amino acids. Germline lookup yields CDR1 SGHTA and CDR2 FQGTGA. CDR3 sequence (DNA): TGTGCCAGCAGCTCGGGGACTAAGCAGTATTTT. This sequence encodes CASSSGTKQYF.

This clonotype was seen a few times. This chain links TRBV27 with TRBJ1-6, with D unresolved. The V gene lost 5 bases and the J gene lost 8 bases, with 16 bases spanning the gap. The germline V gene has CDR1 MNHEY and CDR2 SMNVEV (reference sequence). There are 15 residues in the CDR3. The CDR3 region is CASSIAGLVDSPLHF. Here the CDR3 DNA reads TGTGCCAGCAGTATCGCGGGTCTAGTGGATTCACCCCTCCACTTT.

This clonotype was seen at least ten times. CDR3 sequence reads: CASRFRDAGFYEQYF. The CDR3 nucleotides are TGTGCAAGTCGCTTCCGGGACGCCGGTTTCTACGAGCAGTACTTC. The chain couples TRBV12-2 to TRBJ2-7; the table's TRBD1 call for D was not verified on the DNA. TRBV12-2 is shown as a pseudogene. CDR3 length: 15 residues.

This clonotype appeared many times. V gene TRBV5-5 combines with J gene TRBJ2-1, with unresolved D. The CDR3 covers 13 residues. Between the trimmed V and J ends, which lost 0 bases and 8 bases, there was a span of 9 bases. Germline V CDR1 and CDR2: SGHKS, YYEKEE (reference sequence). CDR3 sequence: CASSLESVDEQFF. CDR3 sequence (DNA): TGTGCCAGCAGCTTGGAGTCTGTAGATGAGCAGTTCTTC.

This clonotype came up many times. CDR3 sequence reads: CSARESGREYYEQYF. The CDR3 region has the DNA TGCAGTGCTAGAGAATCCGGAAGGGAGTACTACGAGCAGTACTTC. The chain is built from TRBV20-1 and TRBJ2-7; TRBD2 is a possible D gene (5 bases). V lost 0 bases and J lost 3, with 15 bases in between. The germline CDR1 and CDR2 sequences are DFQATT and SNEGSKA (reference sequence). The CDR3 consists of 15 residues.

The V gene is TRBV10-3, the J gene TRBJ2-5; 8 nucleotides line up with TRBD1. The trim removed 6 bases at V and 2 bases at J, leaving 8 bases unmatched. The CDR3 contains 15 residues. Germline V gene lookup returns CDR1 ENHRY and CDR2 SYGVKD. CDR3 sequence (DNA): TGTGCCATCAGAGAGGGACAGGATATTCAAGAGACCCAGTACTTC. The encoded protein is CAIREGQDIQETQYF.

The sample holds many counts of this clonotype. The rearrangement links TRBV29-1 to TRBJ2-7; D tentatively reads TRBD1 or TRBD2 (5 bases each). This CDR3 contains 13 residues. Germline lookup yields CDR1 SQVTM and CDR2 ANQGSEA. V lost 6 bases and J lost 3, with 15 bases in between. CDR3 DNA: TGCAGCGTCCAAAGCACGGGGCTCTACGAGCAGTACTTC. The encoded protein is CSVQSTGLYEQYF.

The DNA for the CDR3 is TGTGCCAGCAGTTCGAATCGACAGGGAGAAGCTTTCTTT. Its protein is CASSSNRQGEAFF. V gene TRBV6-6 combines with J gene TRBJ1-1; 7 bases fit TRBD1. Germline loops: CDR1 MNHNY, CDR2 SVGAGI (reference sequence). Trimming removed 4 bases from V and 8 bases from J; junction bases left unmatched: 7. This CDR3 contains 13 residues.

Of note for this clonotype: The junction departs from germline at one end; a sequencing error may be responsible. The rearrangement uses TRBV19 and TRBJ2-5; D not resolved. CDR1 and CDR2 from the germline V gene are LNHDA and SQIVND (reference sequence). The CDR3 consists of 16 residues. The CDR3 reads CASSIDSAGHQEAQYF. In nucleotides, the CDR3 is TGTGCCAGTAGTATAGATTCTGCAGGCCACCAAGAGGCCCAGTACTTC.

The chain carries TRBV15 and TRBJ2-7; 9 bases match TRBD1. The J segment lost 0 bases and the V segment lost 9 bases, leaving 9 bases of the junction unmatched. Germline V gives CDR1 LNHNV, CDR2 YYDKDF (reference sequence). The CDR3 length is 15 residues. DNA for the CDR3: TGTGCCACGGGACTGGACAGGGGTGGCTCCTACGAGCAGTACTTC. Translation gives CATGLDRGGSYEQYF.

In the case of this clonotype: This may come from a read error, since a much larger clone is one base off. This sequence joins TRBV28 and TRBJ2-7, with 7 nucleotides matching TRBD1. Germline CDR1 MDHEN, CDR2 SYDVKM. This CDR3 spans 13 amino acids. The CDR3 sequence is CAGSLRGPYEQYF. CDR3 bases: TGTGCCGGCAGTTTAAGGGGGCCCTACGAGCAGTACTTC. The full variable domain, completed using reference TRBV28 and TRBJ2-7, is DVKVTQSSRYLVKRTGEKVFLECVQDMDHENMFWYRQDPGLGLRLIYFSYDVKMKEKGDIPEGYSVSREKKERFSLILESASTNQTSMYLCAGSLRGPYEQYFGPGTRLTVT.

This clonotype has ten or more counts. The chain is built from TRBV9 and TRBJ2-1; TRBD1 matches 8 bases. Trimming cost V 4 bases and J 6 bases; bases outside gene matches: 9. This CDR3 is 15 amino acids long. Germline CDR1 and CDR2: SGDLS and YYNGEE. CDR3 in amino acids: CASSRAPTGVNEQFF. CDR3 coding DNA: TGTGCCAGCAGCCGAGCCCCGACAGGGGTCAATGAGCAGTTCTTC. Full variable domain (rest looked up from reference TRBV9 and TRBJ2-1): DSGVTQTPKHLITATGQRVTLRCSPRSGDLSVYWYQQSLDQGLQFLIQYYNGEERAKGNILERFSAQQFPDLHSELNLSSLELGDSALYFCASSRAPTGVNEQFFGPGTRLTVL.

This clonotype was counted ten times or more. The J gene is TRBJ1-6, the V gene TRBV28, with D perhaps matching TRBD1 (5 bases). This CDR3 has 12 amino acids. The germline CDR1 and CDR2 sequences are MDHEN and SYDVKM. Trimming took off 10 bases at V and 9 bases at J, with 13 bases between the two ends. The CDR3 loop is CAITGGSSPLHF. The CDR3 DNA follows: TGTGCCATAACAGGTGGATCTTCACCCCTCCACTTT.

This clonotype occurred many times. The CDR3 is CSAREGTRWGTKNIQYF. The CDR3 bases are TGCAGTGCTAGGGAGGGAACTCGGTGGGGGACCAAAAACATTCAGTACTTC. The chain links TRBV20-1 to TRBJ2-4; D perhaps matches TRBD2 (6 bases). Germline CDR1 and CDR2: DFQATT and SNEGSKA (reference sequence). There are 17 residues in the CDR3. Trimming left V 3 bases short and J 2 bases short, with 20 bases between.

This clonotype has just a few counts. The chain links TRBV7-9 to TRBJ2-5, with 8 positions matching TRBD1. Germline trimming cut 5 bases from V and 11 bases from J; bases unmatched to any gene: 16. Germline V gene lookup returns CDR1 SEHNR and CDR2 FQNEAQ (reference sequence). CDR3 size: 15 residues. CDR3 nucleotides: TGTGCCAGCAGCCCCTACCCGGGACAGGCGGATGAGCAGTACTTC. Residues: CASSPYPGQADEQYF.

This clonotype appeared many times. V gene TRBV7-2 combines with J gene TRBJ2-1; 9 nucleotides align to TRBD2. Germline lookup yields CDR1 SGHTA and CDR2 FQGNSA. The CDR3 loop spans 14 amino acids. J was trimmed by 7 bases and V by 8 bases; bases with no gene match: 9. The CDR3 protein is CASSLLAGFNEQFF. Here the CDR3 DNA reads TGTGCCAGCTCTCTTCTAGCGGGGTTTAATGAGCAGTTCTTC.